The clone carrying this TCR beta chain showed up just a few times. As yet, its antigen is unknown. This specimen comes from a study of CD8+CD57+ T cells in acquired aplastic anemia. Study summary: The sorted CD4+ and CD8+ cells yielded an average around 3 ug of DNA. Findings and limits, study-wide: Some 29 CD8+ CDR3 sequences were shared between patients and controls. CD8+ Simpson's diversity showed no significant patient-control difference.

TCR beta VDJ combinations and CDR3 sequences were profiled from genomic DNA. Via MiXCR, TCRdb re-called the reads, giving one row per CDR3 protein. The table lists about 420,000 distinct CDR3 sequences, 65% to 80% of them singletons. Germline-derived CDR1 and CDR2 are WSHSY and SAAADI. The V end lost 2 bases, the J end lost 8 bases, and 12 bases lay between the germline ends. The CDR3 is made up of 13 amino acids. Sequenced material: sorted CD4+, CD8+, or CD8+CD57+ T cells (not recorded which) from PBMCs. This sequence originates from a human donor in good health, serving as a control. This chain joins TRBV10-2 and TRBJ1-2, with D perhaps TRBD1 (5 bases). The CDR3 DNA reads as TGCGCCAGCAGTGAGACCCAGGGTTACGGCTACACCTTC. Its translation: CASSETQGYGYTF.